Below are 9 T cell receptor beta chains sequenced from a single sample in a study of T cells in Graves' hyperthyroidism and ophthalmopathy. Amplified TCR beta CDR3 regions came from RNA transcripts. The HTBI primer set served for first-round RT-PCR of the TCR CDR3. TCRdb itself ran the multiplex PCR reads through MiXCR, one entry per CDR3 protein. The table lists about 520,000 distinct CDR3 sequences, roughly 25% of them singletons. Sequencing was done on a sample of blood. These receptors originate from a woman aged 25 to 39 with Graves' ophthalmopathy.

This clonotype has at least ten counts. V and J are TRBV29-1 and TRBJ1-2; D gene uncertain. CDR1 and CDR2 (germline): SQVTM, ANQGSEA. The CDR3 sequence is 11 residues long. V lost 3 bases and J 8 bases, leaving 10 bases between the germline ends. Here the CDR3 reads CSVDPQGGYTF. The CDR3 region has the DNA TGCAGCGTTGACCCACAAGGGGGCTACACCTTC.

About this clonotype: The conserved phenylalanine or tryptophan is not found at the CDR3 terminus, so this likely reflects a read error. No DNA is shown, since the ends of the CDR3 on it are uncertain; the CDR3 is the one TCRdb lists. The rearrangement uses TRBV6-1 and TRBJ2-7; TRBD1 reflects the table's D call only, with no check against the DNA. The germline CDR1 and CDR2 sequences are MNHNS and SASEGT. The CDR3 numbers 13 amino acids, ends counted. The CDR3: CASIGQGAYEQCY.

This clonotype was seen ten or more times. This sequence joins TRBV12-3 or TRBV12-4 and TRBJ1-2; D not resolved. The CDR3 runs to 13 residues. Trimming pared 2 bases from V and 8 bases from J, leaving 12 bases between. CDR3 in DNA: TGTGCCAGCAGTTTAAGCTCTCCGGGCGGCTACACCTTC. This encodes CASSLSSPGGYTF.

This clonotype was picked up many times. V gene TRBV12-3 or TRBV12-4 combines with J gene TRBJ1-5; the D gene is possibly TRBD1 (6 bases). Deletions cut 5 bases from V and 4 bases from J, with 18 bases between. This CDR3 has 16 amino acids. DNA for the CDR3: TGTGCCAGCAGTCCGACGACAGGAGATGGGAATCAGCCCCAGCATTTT. Translated: CASSPTTGDGNQPQHF.

The chain combines TRBV20-1 with TRBJ2-2; TRBD2 matches at 12 bases. Germline loops: CDR1 DFQATT, CDR2 SNEGSKA (reference sequence). The CDR3 is 16 residues long. V gave up 3 bases and J gave up 4 bases; unmatched junction bases: 6. The CDR3 loop is CSARTSGSWGTGELFF. CDR3 sequence (DNA): TGCAGTGCTAGGACTAGCGGGAGCTGGGGCACCGGGGAGCTGTTTTTT.

The sample holds a few counts of this clonotype. The rearrangement joins TRBV12-5 to TRBJ2-2; D may be TRBD1 or TRBD2 (5 bases each). Germline loops: CDR1 LGHNT, CDR2 FRNRAP. The CDR3 covers 18 residues. Trimming took 5 bases from V and 1 from J, leaving 20 bases between them. CDR3 region: CASGANRDGTVNTGELFF. The CDR3 DNA follows: TGTGCTAGTGGTGCCAACCGGGACGGCACCGTGAACACCGGGGAGCTGTTTTTT.

The CDR3 here is CASSIRAEAFF. The DNA of the CDR3 is TGTGCCAGCAGTATTCGCGCTGAAGCTTTCTTT. The chain recombines TRBV6-1 with TRBJ1-1; D unclear. The length of the CDR3 is 11 residues. V was pared by 5 bases and J by 6 bases, with 7 bases between. From germline, CDR1 is MNHNS and CDR2 SASEGT.

This clonotype was recorded at least ten times. V is TRBV6-1 and J is TRBJ2-4; 7 bases are a match to TRBD2. V dropped 5 bases and J dropped 1; count of bases not matched to a gene: 5. This CDR3 spans 15 amino acids. Germline CDR1 and CDR2: MNHNS and SASEGT. The CDR3 loop reads CASSPVGRAKNIQYF. In DNA, the CDR3 is TGTGCCAGCAGTCCGGTCGGGAGGGCCAAAAACATTCAGTACTTC.

This clonotype was observed at least ten times. V is TRBV27 and J is TRBJ1-1; D is uncertain. The CDR3 has 14 residues. Germline loops: CDR1 MNHEY, CDR2 SMNVEV (reference sequence). V was shortened by 4 bases and J by 1 base, with 10 bases between the two germline ends. CDR3 DNA: TGTGCCAGCAGTTCGGGCATGGGGAACACTGAAGCTTTCTTT. Protein product: CASSSGMGNTEAFF.